The following is a T cell receptor (beta chain) sequence with its context. The CD4+ fraction was divided into a CD45RA+ naive subset and a CD45RA-negative memory subset. Sorted subsets were amplified in replicate PCRs using 200 ng DNA, about 30,000 T cell genomes. Data came from immunoSEQ multiplex PCR; TCRdb stores just in-frame clones and leaves some out. The sample has about 2.3 million clones, just over 90% seen once; the top ten hold approximately 0.4%. This entry is derived from a study of shared clonotypes between healthy human individuals. About the study: Aged 18 to 49, the donors were a couple of women and a few men.

The germline gives CDR1 MNHEY, CDR2 SVGAGI. The CDR3 covers 11 residues. The V and J ends lost 6 bases and 5 bases respectively, with 7 bases between them. The chain has TRBV6-5 and TRBJ2-5; a possible D gene is TRBD2 (6 bases). This clonotype originated in a man younger than 35 in good health. Some clones in this sample may be carry-over from other donors' samples. Sequencing was done on a sample of naive CD4+ T cells from PBMCs. As for subset: CD45RA+ positively selected. The CDR3 protein is CASRGLETQYF. The CDR3 DNA is TGTGCCAGCAGGGGACTGGAGACCCAGTACTTC.